This T cell receptor (beta chain) was recorded in a study of beta chain features in type 1 diabetes. The CDR3 spans 11 residues. V was pared by 5 bases and J by 3 bases, with 4 bases between. CDR1 is MDHEN and CDR2 is SYDVKM in the germline V gene. Reverse transcribing all isolated RNA meant expressed TCRB transcripts were sequenced. Produced via immunoSEQ multiplex PCR; TCRdb's table is partial and in-frame only. The sample has roughly 150,000 clones, around 10% seen once; the top ten hold around 2%. Populations obtained by sorting all exceeded 95% purity. Sequenced sample: central memory CD4+ T cells from blood. The clonotype originates from a man aged 18 to 29 in good health. The chain couples TRBV28 to TRBJ1-2; no clear D. CDR3 sequence reads: CASSGDYGYTF. The CDR3 nucleotides read TGTGCCAGCAGTGGGGACTATGGCTACACCTTC.